This TCR beta chain was found in a study of shared clonotypes between healthy human individuals (dated by TCRdb to about 2020). In the study overall: A couple of women and a few men aged 18 to 49 years were included in the cohort. For each donor, CD4 naive and CD4 memory were each run on three plates, CD8 naive on two plates, and CD8 memory on one plate. The study deeply sequenced blood TCR repertoires of roughly five healthy adults to estimate repertoire size and the extent of clonotype sharing between individuals. Different laboratories and diverse techniques were used to prepare libraries and sequence TCR repertoires, to increase sequencing depth and limit assay-specific biases. Leukapheresis yielded between about 0.9 and 8.9 billion PBMCs per donor. Broad study findings and their caveats: Compared with non-shared clonotypes, the clonotypes found in all four sorted-subset donors had higher generation probabilities. Sampling was restricted to blood, and TCR repertoires in tissue are likely to differ from TCR repertoires in blood. When a handful of donors were compared, the shared fraction of clonotypes was around 5% for naive CD4, about 4% for naive CD8, more than 2% for memory CD4, and 0.4% for memory CD8. Estimated clonotype richness was generally larger for naive than for memory subsets. Even with the large sequencing depth, rarefaction of the sorted-subset datasets indicated that sequencing was incomplete. Based on pairwise subsampling, the degree of clonotype sharing among donors was expected to be affected by sequencing depth. The genetic and exposure-history diversity represented was limited by the small number of donors.

Using the deep immunoSEQ assay, multiplex PCR amplified TCR CDR3 regions from genomic DNA. For each cell subset, the extracted genomic DNA was distributed evenly across all wells of several immunoSEQ 96-well plates, and each plate served as one replicate. Each replicate PCR for sorted subsets received about 210 ng genomic DNA, equal to roughly 33,000 T cell genomes. Purified libraries were quantified with a Qubit 3.0 fluorometer, sized on a Bioanalyzer 2100, and re-quantified with the KAPA Library Quantification kit. A separate single-read 150-cycle Illumina NextSeq 550 flow cell was used to sequence each immunoSEQ 96-well plate. The authors' analysis ran thus. Because the immunoSEQ output held only junctional sequences and lacked quality scores, the filtering could not match the filtering applied to full-length reads. Sequences were annotated with PyIR, a Python wrapper for IgBLAST v1.9, and V/J genes and CDR3 were assigned using IMGT germline references. Reads with weak V/J assignments (E-value above 1e-6), missing CDR3, stop codons, out-of-frame junctions, or ambiguous translated residues were removed. A V3J clonotype was defined by an identical inferred V gene, J gene, and CDR3 amino acid sequence. The percentage overlap between two repertoires was calculated by dividing the number of shared unique clonotypes by the size of the smaller repertoire. Repertoire richness was assessed with RTK rarefaction, the Chao1 estimator, and Recon v2.1 estimates of unobserved clonotypes. Generation probabilities were computed with OLGA for all TCRbeta clonotypes obtained by the gDNA method from four donors. Imported from immuneACCESS, the table was reduced by TCRdb to in-frame sequences with V and J called. These copies leave out some clones; in studies compared against another copy, an unresolved V gene accounts for under half, and the cause of the remainder is not known. V and J calls and clone size follow that table, whereas D and trimming were derived from the DNA. In this sample the table shows millions of clones, roughly 96% of which occur a single time. Together, the top ten hold approximately 0.13% of the sample.

The donors were healthy, HIV-negative adults with no recently reported acute infections or vaccinations. Every donor was a Caucasian adult living in Nashville, Tennessee, USA. Magnetic negative selection was used to enrich CD4+ T cells, after which naive cells were positively selected on CD45RA and the negative fraction became the memory subset. Blood was obtained by leukapheresis, after which PBMCs were separated by Ficoll-Histopaque density gradient centrifugation and cryopreserved in liquid nitrogen vapor phase. Analytical flow cytometry was used to check the purity and quantity of every magnetically sorted T cell population. From each sorted fraction, genomic DNA was isolated and quantified by UV absorbance on a Nanodrop 2000c. Comment on this clone: Its antigen is currently not known. No base quality information exists; no much larger clone differs at one position.

CDR1 is given as SGHRS and CDR2 as YFSETQ, both from the germline V gene. The germline V end is reduced by 2 bases and the J end by 6 bases; junction bases left unmatched: 13. The CDR3 goes from the cysteine to the phenylalanine over 17 residues. Only CDR3 DNA is held: 51 bases, read in frame from base 1. Recombination linked TRBV5-1 to TRBJ1-1; a stretch of 10 junction bases matches TRBD1. This clonotype originated in a man younger than 30 in good health. The sequencing input was naive CD4+ T cells sorted from blood. The sample's cell subset or site label is to be understood as: CD45RA+ positively selected. The encoded CDR3 is CASSFRRQGAPNAEAFF. The base sequence is TGCGCCAGCAGCTTCCGACGACAGGGGGCGCCTAATGCTGAAGCTTTCTTT.